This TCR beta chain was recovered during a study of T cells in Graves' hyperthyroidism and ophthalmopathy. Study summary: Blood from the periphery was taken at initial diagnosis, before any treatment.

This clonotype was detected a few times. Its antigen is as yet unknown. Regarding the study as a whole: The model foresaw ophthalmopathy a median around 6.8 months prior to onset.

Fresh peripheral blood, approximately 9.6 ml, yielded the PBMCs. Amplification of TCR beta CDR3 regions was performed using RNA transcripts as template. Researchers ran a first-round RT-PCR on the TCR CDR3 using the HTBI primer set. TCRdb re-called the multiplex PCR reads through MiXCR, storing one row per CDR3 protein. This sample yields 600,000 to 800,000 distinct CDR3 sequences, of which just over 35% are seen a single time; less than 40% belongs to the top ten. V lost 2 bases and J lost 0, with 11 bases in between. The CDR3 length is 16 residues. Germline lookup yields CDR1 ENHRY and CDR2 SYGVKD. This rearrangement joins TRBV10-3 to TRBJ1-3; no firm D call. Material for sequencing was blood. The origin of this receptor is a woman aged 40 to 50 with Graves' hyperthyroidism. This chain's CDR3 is CAISETSPSSGNTIYF. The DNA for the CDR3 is TGTGCCATCAGTGAGACATCCCCGAGCTCTGGAAACACCATATATTTT.